This T cell receptor (beta chain) was observed in a study of cytomegalovirus exposure and HLA in healthy donors. The study, taken as a whole, reports: Rare sequences made up most TCRs, while some public TCRs were found in many donors.

On this clone itself: Its target is not known.

Germline trimming cut 4 bases from V and 9 bases from J; bases unmatched to any gene: 4. Germline lookup yields CDR1 SGHNT and CDR2 YYREEE (reference sequence). This CDR3 region has 15 residues. Clones were read by immunoSEQ multiplex PCR, and TCRdb kept only the in-frame ones, dropping some. Of around 150,000 clones in the sample, approximately 90% were seen once. Material: PBMCs. The TCR was taken from a man aged 18 to 29 in good health and CMV-seronegative. This chain uses TRBV5-4 with TRBJ2-1, with TRBD2 matching 16 bases. The CDR3: CASSPGTSGRAEQFF. DNA for the CDR3: TGTGCCAGCAGCCCCGGGACTAGCGGGAGGGCTGAGCAGTTCTTC.